This T cell receptor (beta chain) was captured in a study of T cells in Graves' hyperthyroidism and ophthalmopathy. CDR1 is SGHNT, CDR2 YENEEA, per germline. After removal of 4 bases from V and 3 bases from J, the junction contained 5 bases not matched to a gene. The CDR3 contains 14 residues. This clonotype was seen ten or more times. The CDR3 regions of TCR beta were amplified from RNA transcripts. First-round RT-PCR targeting the TCR CDR3 was performed with the HTBI primer set. TCRdb used MiXCR to reprocess the multiplex PCR reads, holding one entry per CDR3 protein. The repertoire holds approximately 610,000 distinct CDR3 sequences, with roughly 15% as singletons.

The source material was blood. The receptor was derived from a woman in her 40s with Graves' ophthalmopathy. The V call is TRBV11-3, the J call TRBJ2-7; 8 bases align to TRBD1. The CDR3, as DNA: TGTGCCAGCAGCTCGGGACAGGTCCGCTACGAGCAGTACTTC. Translated: CASSSGQVRYEQYF. The full variable domain, with the rest looked up from reference TRBV11-3 and TRBJ2-7, is EAGVVQSPRYKIIEKKQPVAFWCNPISGHNTLYWYLQNLGQGPELLIRYENEEAVDDSQLPKDRFSAERLKGVDSTLKIQPAELGDSAVYLCASSSGQVRYEQYFGPGTRLTVT.